This T cell receptor beta chain was found in a study of blood T cells in healthy people across ages. Study-wide results and caveats: Nothing was known about donor CMV status, and this possibly confounded expanded clonotype changes. Long-lived donors had more naive CD4+ cells and higher diversity than aged donors.

Isolation of PBMCs gave at least 6 million cells per sample. In the case of this clonotype: The antigen remains unidentified.

A J-beta primer mix and a sample-barcoded 5' primer were used in a second PCR of roughly 7 to 12 cycles. From the 5' RACE reads, TCRdb called clonotypes with MiXCR, one entry per CDR3 protein. The profile shows around 1,600,000 distinct CDR3 sequences, 35% to 45% of them singletons. This CDR3 is 17 amino acids long. Trimming stripped 3 bases from V and 1 base from J, with 17 bases between. Germline CDR1 is MNHEY and CDR2 is SMNVEV (reference sequence). The sequencing sample was made of blood. V usage is TRBV27 and J usage is TRBJ2-3; TRBD1 might be the D (5 bases). The TCR comes from a woman aged 18-30 years in good health. The CDR3 region is CASSFGFRVSGTDTQYF. CDR3 nucleotide sequence: TGTGCCAGCAGTTTTGGTTTCAGGGTCTCTGGCACAGATACGCAGTATTTT.